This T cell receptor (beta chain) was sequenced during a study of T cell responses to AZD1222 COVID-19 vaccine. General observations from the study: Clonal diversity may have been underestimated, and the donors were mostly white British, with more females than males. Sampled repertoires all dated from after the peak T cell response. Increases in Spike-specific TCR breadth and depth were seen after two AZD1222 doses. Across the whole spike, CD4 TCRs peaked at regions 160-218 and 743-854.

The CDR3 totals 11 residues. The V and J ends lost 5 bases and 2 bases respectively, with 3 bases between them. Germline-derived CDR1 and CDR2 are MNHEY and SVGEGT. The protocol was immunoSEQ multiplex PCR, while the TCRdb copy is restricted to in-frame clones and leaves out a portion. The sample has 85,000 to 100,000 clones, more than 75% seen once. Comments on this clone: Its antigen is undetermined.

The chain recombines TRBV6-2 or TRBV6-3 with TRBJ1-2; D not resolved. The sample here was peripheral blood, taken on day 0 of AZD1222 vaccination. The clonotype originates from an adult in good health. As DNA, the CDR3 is TGTGCCAGCAGTCAAAACTATGGCTACACCTTC. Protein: CASSQNYGYTF.